What follows describes a single TCR beta chain. The antigen is not known. Germline CDR1 and CDR2: SGHTA and FQGNSA. Losses at the gene ends were 7 bases for V and 5 bases for J; bases not matched to a gene: 7. There are 13 residues in the CDR3. This specimen comes from a study of PD-L1 blockade in urothelial cancer. Study details: The year 2014 saw patients start atezolizumab, 1,200 mg intravenously every 3 weeks. Males with bladder-origin urothelial cancer made up about 90% of the 29 patients. Whole-study results and caveats: Where pretreatment blood TCR clonality fell below the median, better survival was predicted.

The sample's time point: pretreatment peripheral blood. Assay: immunoSEQ multiplex PCR; the TCRdb copy retains only in-frame clones and omits some. The data show about 86,000 clones, with about 84% seen just once and approximately 15% held by the top ten. This sequence was found in a man aged 55 to 70 with urothelial cancer. The chain combines TRBV7-2 with TRBJ2-5, with TRBD1 matching over 7 bases. Sample: PBMCs, taken around atezolizumab (anti-PD-L1) treatment. CDR3 sequence reads: CASNLRGIETQYF. For the CDR3, the DNA is TGTGCCAGCAACCTCAGGGGGATTGAGACCCAGTACTTC.